This passage covers 20 T cell receptor beta chains from one sample sequenced in a study of T cell responses to AZD1222 COVID-19 vaccine. Produced via immunoSEQ multiplex PCR; TCRdb's table is partial and in-frame only. The sample shows fewer than 85,000 clones, around 86% of them seen only once. Material: peripheral blood, obtained 28 days after the second AZD1222 dose. All receptors come from an adult who received the AZD1222 COVID-19 vaccine.

V and J are TRBV25-1 and TRBJ2-7; 9 bases agree with TRBD1. The CDR3 totals 15 residues. The trim removed 4 bases at V and 3 bases at J, leaving 7 bases unmatched. CDR1 and CDR2 from the germline V gene are MGHDK and SYGVNS. CDR3 in DNA: TGTGCCAGCAGTGGAACGGGACAGGGATTCTACGAGCAGTACTTC. Amino acid sequence: CASSGTGQGFYEQYF.

The rearrangement uses TRBV5-6 and TRBJ2-5, with D possibly matching TRBD1 (5 bases). Trimming pared 4 bases from V and 4 bases from J, leaving 17 bases between. Germline CDR1 is SGHDT and CDR2 is YYEEEE. The CDR3 loop spans 15 amino acids. The CDR3 nucleotides read TGTGCCAGCAGCGTTCAAGGGGTCGTAGGAGAGACCCAGTACTTC. Amino acids: CASSVQGVVGETQYF.

The chain couples TRBV7-3 to TRBJ2-3, with 9 bases fitting TRBD2. CDR1 and CDR2 from the germline V gene are SGHTA and FQGTGA. The CDR3 runs to 16 residues. J lost 6 bases, V lost 1 base, and 8 bases had no gene match. CDR3 residues: CASSLNQAGGSDTQYF. The CDR3 DNA is TGTGCCAGCAGCTTAAATCAAGCGGGGGGATCTGATACGCAGTATTTT.

CDR3 in amino acids: CASSYQYRGRSTEAFF. The CDR3 nucleotides are TGTGCCAGCAGTTACCAATACAGGGGGAGGAGCACTGAAGCTTTCTTT. The rearrangement uses TRBV6-5 and TRBJ1-1; 8 nucleotides align to TRBD1. J gave up 4 bases and V 2 bases, and 9 bases lay outside the gene matches. Germline V CDR1 and CDR2: MNHEY, SVGAGI. The CDR3 spans 16 residues.

The chain links TRBV5-1 to TRBJ2-5, with TRBD1 matching over 10 bases. Per the germline V gene, CDR1 is SGHRS and CDR2 is YFSETQ. There are 14 residues in the CDR3. With 5 bases clipped from V and 3 bases from J, the junction kept 4 bases outside the gene matches. The CDR3: CASRHGTGEETQYF. The CDR3 DNA follows: TGCGCCAGCAGACACGGGACAGGGGAAGAGACCCAGTACTTC.

CDR3 in DNA: TGTGCCTGGGCTTCCAGGGGTTCTGGGGCCAACGTCCTGACTTTC. It codes for CAWASRGSGANVLTF. The chain links TRBV30 to TRBJ2-6, with TRBD1 as a possible D gene (6 bases). Per the germline V gene, CDR1 is GTSNPN and CDR2 is SVGIG (reference sequence). The CDR3 has 15 amino acids. Trimming shortened V by 5 bases and J by 1 base, and 12 bases separated the two germline ends.

The rearrangement uses TRBV25-1 and TRBJ2-3, with 7 bases that match TRBD1. Trimming at V came to 8 bases and at J to 1 base, leaving 12 bases not matched to a gene. Looked up from germline, CDR1 is MGHDK and CDR2 is SYGVNS. The CDR3 contains 16 residues. CDR3 amino acids: CASDLTGDTGTDTQYF. CDR3 DNA: TGTGCCAGCGACCTAACAGGGGACACCGGCACAGATACGCAGTATTTT.

The V and J genes are TRBV28 and TRBJ2-7; either TRBD1 or TRBD2 may fit D (5 bases each). Trimming removed 7 bases from V and 5 bases from J, with 18 bases in between. The CDR3 covers 14 residues. CDR1 and CDR2 (germline): MDHEN, SYDVKM. CDR3 in DNA: TGTGCCAGCACCCTGGCCGGGGCACGCCACGAGCAGTACTTC. Encoded protein: CASTLAGARHEQYF.

The chain is built from TRBV10-3 and TRBJ2-5, with 9 nucleotides matching TRBD2. CDR1 and CDR2 from the germline V gene are ENHRY and SYGVKD. The ends lost 6 bases at V and 2 bases at J; junction bases unmatched: 13. This CDR3 region has 17 residues. The CDR3 is CAISPNSGGRGQETQYF. CDR3 sequence (DNA): TGTGCCATCAGCCCTAACAGCGGGGGGAGGGGACAAGAGACCCAGTACTTC.

The V gene is TRBV12-5, the J gene TRBJ1-1; D remains unclear. Deletions cut 5 bases from V and 1 base from J, with 11 bases between. The CDR3 has 14 amino acids. Germline-derived CDR1 and CDR2 are LGHNT and FRNRAP. The CDR3 reads CASGPDGRNTEAFF. Written as DNA, the CDR3 is TGTGCTAGTGGTCCGGACGGACGGAACACTGAAGCTTTCTTT.

This clone was counted once. The chain carries TRBV27 and TRBJ2-1; possibly TRBD2 for D (6 bases). CDR3 length: 13 residues. CDR1 and CDR2 from the germline V gene are MNHEY and SMNVEV (reference sequence). V gave up 5 bases and J gave up 6 bases, with 11 bases separating them. CDR3 sequence: CASSGGVLNEQFF. The DNA for the CDR3 is TGTGCCAGCAGTGGCGGGGTCCTCAATGAGCAGTTCTTC.

The chain employs TRBV27 and TRBJ1-2; unclear D gene. V lost 0 bases and J 0 bases, leaving 2 bases between the germline ends. CDR1 is MNHEY and CDR2 is SMNVEV in the germline V gene (reference sequence). The CDR3 contains 13 residues. This CDR3 reads CASSLSPNYGYTF. The CDR3 DNA sequence: TGTGCCAGCAGTTTATCGCCTAACTATGGCTACACCTTC.

This chain links TRBV6-6 with TRBJ2-2, with D possibly TRBD2 on 5 matching bases. V was shortened by 6 bases and J by 5 bases, with 19 bases between the two germline ends. Germline V gives CDR1 MNHNY, CDR2 SVGAGI (reference sequence). The CDR3 is 16 residues long. Here the CDR3 DNA reads TGTGCCAGCAGCAATCCCGGGCCACGGGGAACCGGGGAGCTGTTTTTT. Residues: CASSNPGPRGTGELFF.

This CDR3 is CASSTWDRVYSGANVLTF. The CDR3 DNA reads as TGTGCCAGTAGTACATGGGACAGAGTTTACTCTGGGGCCAACGTCCTGACTTTC. The V and J genes are TRBV19 and TRBJ2-6; 7 nucleotides line up with TRBD1. Germline V CDR1 and CDR2: LNHDA, SQIVND (reference sequence). This CDR3 has 18 amino acids. Unmatched junction bases numbered 9, after V lost 4 bases and J lost 0 bases.

This clone was observed a handful of times. The chain carries TRBV6-1 and TRBJ2-5; TRBD2 agrees at 7 bases. Looked up from germline, CDR1 is MNHNS and CDR2 is SASEGT. The CDR3 has 16 amino acids. Trimming cost V 4 bases and J 2 bases; bases outside gene matches: 10. For the CDR3, the DNA is TGTGCCAGCAGTGTGGGGACTACCGCGATTCAAGAGACCCAGTACTTC. Translated: CASSVGTTAIQETQYF.

The count of this clone is one. The gene calls are TRBV2 and TRBJ2-7, with 8 nucleotides matching TRBD1. The CDR3 contains 15 residues. V shed 5 bases, J shed 7 bases, and the junction held 13 bases outside the gene matches. Germline CDR1 is SNHLY and CDR2 is FYNNEI. This chain's CDR3 is CASSPTGVSGKEQYF. In DNA, the CDR3 is TGTGCCAGCAGTCCGACAGGGGTATCGGGGAAGGAGCAGTACTTC.

This clone was seen only once. The gene calls are TRBV3-1 (or the pseudogene TRBV3-2) and TRBJ2-3, with D tentatively TRBD2 (5 bases). CDR1 and CDR2 (germline): LGHDT, YNNKEL (reference sequence). This CDR3 region has 17 residues. Trimming left V 1 base short and J 7 bases short, with 21 bases between. In nucleotides, the CDR3 is TGTGCCAGCAGCCAAGGCATTTCGCGTTCGGAGGTTCATACGCAGTATTTT. Translated, it gives CASSQGISRSEVHTQYF.

The V and J genes are TRBV5-1 and TRBJ2-1; D may match TRBD1 or TRBD2 (6 bases each). The CDR3 length is 15 residues. Germline CDR1 SGHRS, CDR2 YFSETQ. The V and J ends lost 3 bases and 3 bases respectively, with 13 bases between them. The CDR3 here is CASSSRRDNYNEQFF. The CDR3 nucleotides read TGCGCCAGCAGCTCCCGGAGGGACAACTACAATGAGCAGTTCTTC.

This clone was observed a few times. The V and J genes are TRBV2 and TRBJ1-5, with D perhaps matching TRBD1 (5 bases). CDR1 is SNHLY, CDR2 FYNNEI, per germline. CDR3 length equals 14 residues. Trimming pared 6 bases from V and 7 bases from J, leaving 16 bases between. The CDR3 DNA follows: TGTGCCAGCAGCGAATACCAGGGTAACCAGCCCCAGCATTTT. Encoded protein: CASSEYQGNQPQHF.

The chain joins TRBV19 to TRBJ1-6; 9 bases align to TRBD1. The CDR3 covers 15 residues. Germline loops: CDR1 LNHDA, CDR2 SQIVND (reference sequence). V shed 5 bases and J 8 bases; nucleotides not matched to a gene: 7. The CDR3 DNA sequence: TGTGCCAGTAGTGTCTCGGGACAGGGTGATTCACCCCTCCACTTT. This translates into CASSVSGQGDSPLHF.